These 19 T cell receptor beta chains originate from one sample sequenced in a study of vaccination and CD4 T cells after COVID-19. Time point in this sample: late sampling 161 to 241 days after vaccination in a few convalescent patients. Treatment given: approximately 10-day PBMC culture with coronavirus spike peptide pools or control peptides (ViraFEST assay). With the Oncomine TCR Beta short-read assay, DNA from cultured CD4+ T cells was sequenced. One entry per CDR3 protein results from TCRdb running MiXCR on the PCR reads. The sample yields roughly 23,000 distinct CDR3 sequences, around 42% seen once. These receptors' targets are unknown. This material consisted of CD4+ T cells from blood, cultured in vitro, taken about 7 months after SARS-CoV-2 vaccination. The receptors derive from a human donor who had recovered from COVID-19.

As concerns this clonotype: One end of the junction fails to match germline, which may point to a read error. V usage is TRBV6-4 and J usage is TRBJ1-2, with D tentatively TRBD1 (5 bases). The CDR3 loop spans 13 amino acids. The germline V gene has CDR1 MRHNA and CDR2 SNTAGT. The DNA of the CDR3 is TGTGCCAGCAGGGACTCCGGGGGGTATGGCTACACCTTC. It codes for CASRDSGGYGYTF.

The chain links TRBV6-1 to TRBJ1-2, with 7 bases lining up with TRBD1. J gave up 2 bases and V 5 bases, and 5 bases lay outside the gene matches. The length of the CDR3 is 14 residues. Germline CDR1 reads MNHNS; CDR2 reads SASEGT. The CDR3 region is CASSTGDRNYGYTF. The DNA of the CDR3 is TGTGCCAGCAGTACGGGGGACAGAAACTATGGCTACACCTTC.

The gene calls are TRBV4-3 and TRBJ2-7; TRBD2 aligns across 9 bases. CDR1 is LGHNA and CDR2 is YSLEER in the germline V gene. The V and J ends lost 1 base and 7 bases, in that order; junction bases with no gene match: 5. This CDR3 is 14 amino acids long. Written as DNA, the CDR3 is TGCGCCAGCAGCCAAGTAGCGGGAGTGGGGGAGCAGTACTTC. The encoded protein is CASSQVAGVGEQYF.

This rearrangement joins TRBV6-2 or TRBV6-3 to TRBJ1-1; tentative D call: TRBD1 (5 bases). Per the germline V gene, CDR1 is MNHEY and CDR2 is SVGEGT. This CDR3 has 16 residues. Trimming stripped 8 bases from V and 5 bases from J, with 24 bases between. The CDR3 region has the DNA TGTGCCAGCGAATCCCGGCGGAGGGGCGCAGGAACTGAAGCTTTCTTT. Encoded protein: CASESRRRGAGTEAFF.

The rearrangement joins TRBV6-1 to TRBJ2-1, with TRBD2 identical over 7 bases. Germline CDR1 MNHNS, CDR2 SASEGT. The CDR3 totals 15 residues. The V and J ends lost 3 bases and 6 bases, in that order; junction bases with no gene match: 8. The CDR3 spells CASSDGSGLVNEQFF. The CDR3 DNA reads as TGTGCCAGCAGTGACGGTAGCGGGTTGGTCAATGAGCAGTTCTTC.

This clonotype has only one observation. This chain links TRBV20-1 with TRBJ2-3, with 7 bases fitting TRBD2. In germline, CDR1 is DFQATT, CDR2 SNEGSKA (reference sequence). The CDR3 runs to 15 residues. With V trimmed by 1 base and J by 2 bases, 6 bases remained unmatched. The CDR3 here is CSARAPGTNTDTQYF. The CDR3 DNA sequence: TGCAGTGCTAGAGCCCCCGGGACTAACACAGATACGCAGTATTTT.

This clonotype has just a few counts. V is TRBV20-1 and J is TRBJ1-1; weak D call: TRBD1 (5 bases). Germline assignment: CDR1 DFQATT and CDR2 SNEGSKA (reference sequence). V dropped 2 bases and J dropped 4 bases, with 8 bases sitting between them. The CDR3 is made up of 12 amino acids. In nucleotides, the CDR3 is TGCAGTGCTAGACAGGGAGGCACTGAAGCTTTCTTT. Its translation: CSARQGGTEAFF.

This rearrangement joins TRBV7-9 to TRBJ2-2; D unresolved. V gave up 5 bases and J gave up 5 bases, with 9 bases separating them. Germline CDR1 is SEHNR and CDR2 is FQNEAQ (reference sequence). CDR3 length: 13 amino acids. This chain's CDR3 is CASSPEWTGELFF. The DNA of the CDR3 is TGTGCCAGCAGCCCGGAGTGGACCGGGGAGCTGTTTTTT. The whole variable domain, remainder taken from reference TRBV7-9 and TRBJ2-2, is DTGVSQNPRHKITKRGQNVTFRCDPISEHNRLYWYRQTLGQGPEFLTYFQNEAQLEKSRLLSDRFSAERPKGSFSTLEIQRTEQGDSAMYLCASSPEWTGELFFGEGSRLTVL.

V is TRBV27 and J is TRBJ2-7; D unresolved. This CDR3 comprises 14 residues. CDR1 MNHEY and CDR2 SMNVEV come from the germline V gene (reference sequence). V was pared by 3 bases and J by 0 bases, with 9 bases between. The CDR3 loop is CASSFSSNSYEQYF. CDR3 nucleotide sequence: TGTGCCAGCAGTTTCTCCAGTAACTCCTACGAGCAGTACTTC.

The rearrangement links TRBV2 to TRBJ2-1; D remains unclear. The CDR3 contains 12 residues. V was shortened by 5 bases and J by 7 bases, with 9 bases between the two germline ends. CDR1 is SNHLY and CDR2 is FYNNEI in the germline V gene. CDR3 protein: CASSLDANEQFF. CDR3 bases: TGTGCCAGCAGTCTAGACGCTAATGAGCAGTTCTTC. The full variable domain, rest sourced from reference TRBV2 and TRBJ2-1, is EPEVTQTPSHQVTQMGQEVILRCVPISNHLYFYWYRQILGQKVEFLVSFYNNEISEKSEIFDDQFSVERPDGSNFTLKIRSTKLEDSAMYFCASSLDANEQFFGPGTRLTVL.

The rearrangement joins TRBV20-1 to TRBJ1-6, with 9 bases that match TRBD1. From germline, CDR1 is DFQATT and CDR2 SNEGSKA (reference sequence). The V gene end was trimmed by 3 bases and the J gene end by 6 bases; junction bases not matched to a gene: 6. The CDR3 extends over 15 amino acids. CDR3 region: CSAREPGQGNSPLHF. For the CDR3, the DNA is TGCAGTGCTAGGGAACCGGGACAGGGTAATTCACCCCTCCACTTT.

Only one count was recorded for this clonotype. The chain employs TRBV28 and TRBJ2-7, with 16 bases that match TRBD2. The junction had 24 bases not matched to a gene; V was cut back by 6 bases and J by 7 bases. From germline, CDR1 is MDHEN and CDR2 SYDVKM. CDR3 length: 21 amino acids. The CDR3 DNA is TGTGCCAGCAGGACGAGGACAGGGGGCCCGGGACTAGCGGGAGGGCCAAGGGAGCAGTACTTC. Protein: CASRTRTGGPGLAGGPREQYF.

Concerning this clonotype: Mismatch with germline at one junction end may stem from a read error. The CDR3 loop is CASSQGEIYEQYF. The CDR3 region has the DNA TGCGCCAGCAGCCAGGGGGAGATCTACGAGCAGTACTTC. The chain carries TRBV7-8 and TRBJ2-7, with TRBD1 identical over 7 bases. Germline lookup yields CDR1 SGHVS and CDR2 FQNEAQ. This CDR3 has 13 residues.

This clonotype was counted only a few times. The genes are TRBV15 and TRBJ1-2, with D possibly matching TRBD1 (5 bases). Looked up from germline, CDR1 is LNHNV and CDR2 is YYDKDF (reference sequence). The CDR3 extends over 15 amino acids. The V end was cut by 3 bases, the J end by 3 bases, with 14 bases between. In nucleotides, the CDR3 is TGTGCCACCAGCAGGTCAAGGGGTAACGACTATGGCTACACCTTC. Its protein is CATSRSRGNDYGYTF. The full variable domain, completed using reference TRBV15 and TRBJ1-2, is DAMVIQNPRYQVTQFGKPVTLSCSQTLNHNVMYWYQQKSSQAPKLLFHYYDKDFNNEADTPDNFQSRRPNTSFCFLDIRSPGLGDTAMYLCATSRSRGNDYGYTFGSGTRLTVV.

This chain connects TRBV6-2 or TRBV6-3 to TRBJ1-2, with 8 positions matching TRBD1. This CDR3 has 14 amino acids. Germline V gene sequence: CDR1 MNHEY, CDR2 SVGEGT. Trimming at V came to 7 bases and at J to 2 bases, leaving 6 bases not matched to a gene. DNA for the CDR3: TGTGCCAGCAACGATGGACAGGGCAACTATGGCTACACCTTC. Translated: CASNDGQGNYGYTF.

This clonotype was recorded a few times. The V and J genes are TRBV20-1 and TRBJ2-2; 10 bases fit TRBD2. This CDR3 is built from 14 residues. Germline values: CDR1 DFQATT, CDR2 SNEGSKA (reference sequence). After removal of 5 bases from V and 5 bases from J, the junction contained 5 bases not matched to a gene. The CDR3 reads CSALLAGRTGELFF. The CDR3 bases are TGCAGTGCTTTACTAGCGGGAAGGACCGGGGAGCTGTTTTTT.

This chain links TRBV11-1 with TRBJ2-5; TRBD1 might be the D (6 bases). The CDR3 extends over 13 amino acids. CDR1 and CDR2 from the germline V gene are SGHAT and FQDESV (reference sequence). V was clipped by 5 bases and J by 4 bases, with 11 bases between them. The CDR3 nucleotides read TGTGCCAGCAGCCCACAGGGACCAGAGACCCAGTACTTC. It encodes CASSPQGPETQYF.

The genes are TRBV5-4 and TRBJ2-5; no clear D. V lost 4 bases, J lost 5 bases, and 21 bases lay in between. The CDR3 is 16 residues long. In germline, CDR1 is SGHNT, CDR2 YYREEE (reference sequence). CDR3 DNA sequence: TGTGCCAGCAGCACCTGGACCCATTCTGGATTGGAGACCCAGTACTTC. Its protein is CASSTWTHSGLETQYF.

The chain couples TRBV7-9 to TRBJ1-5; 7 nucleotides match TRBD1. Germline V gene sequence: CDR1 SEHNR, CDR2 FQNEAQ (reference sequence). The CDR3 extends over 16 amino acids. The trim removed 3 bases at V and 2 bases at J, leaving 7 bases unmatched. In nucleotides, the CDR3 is TGTGCCAGCAGCTTTTGGACAGGTCGAGGCAATCAGCCCCAGCATTTT. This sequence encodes CASSFWTGRGNQPQHF.